This T cell receptor beta chain was documented in a study of T cell changes during pregnancy in multiple sclerosis (dated by TCRdb to the late 2010s). Some background on the complete study: Changes in the T cell repertoire over the course of pregnancy were examined in this study in women with multiple sclerosis.

The library was made by the immunoSEQ multiplex PCR assay. TCRdb stores this immuneACCESS table with in-frame sequences only. Part of the clones is absent; in the studies checked, under half of the shortfall reflects unresolved V genes, and no reason is known for the rest. The sample data list approximately 46,000 clones, and roughly 90% of these were observed just once. The top ten hold 0.35% to 0.45% of the sample. The CDR1 and CDR2 encoded by the germline V gene are MDHEN and SYDVKM. The junction shows trimming of 3 bases on V and 8 bases on J, and the gene matches do not reach 6 bases of it. The CDR3 spans 13 residues, from the cysteine through the phenylalanine. Of all the DNA, just the CDR3 is kept, 39 bases in frame from base 1. A few counts support this clone. Its antigen is currently not known. Within one base of it there is no much larger clone, and no base qualities were kept.

The sequencing used CD4+ T cells from peripheral blood mononuclear cells, collected after pregnancy. This receptor was identified in a female donor with multiple sclerosis, enrolled in a pregnancy study. The rearrangement combines TRBV28 with TRBJ1-2; 7 of the junction bases match TRBD1. The DNA sequence reads TGTGCCAGCAGTTTTGGCAGGGGGTACGGCTACACCTTC. The translation is CASSFGRGYGYTF.